Listed here are 32 T cell receptor beta chains from one sample, sequenced in a study of shared clonotypes between healthy human individuals. Naive CD8 cells comprised CD45RO-negative, CCR7-positively selected cells, excluding terminally differentiated effector memory CD45RA+ cells. Produced via immunoSEQ multiplex PCR; TCRdb's table is partial and in-frame only. The sample has 550,000 to 750,000 clones; about 95% are singletons. Sequencing was carried out using naive CD8+ T cells sorted from blood. The receptors shown here come from a woman aged 30 to 39 in good health.

The chain carries TRBV4-1 and TRBJ2-1, with a possible D match to TRBD2 (5 bases). Germline V gene lookup returns CDR1 MGHRA and CDR2 YSYEKL. V lost 1 base and J lost 2, with 12 bases in between. This CDR3 contains 16 residues. The CDR3 spells CASSQADFGPYNEQFF. CDR3 sequence (DNA): TGCGCCAGCAGCCAAGCGGACTTCGGACCCTACAATGAGCAGTTCTTC.

The rearrangement links TRBV7-6 to TRBJ2-3, with TRBD2 matching 14 bases. Per the germline V gene, CDR1 is SGHVS and CDR2 is FNYEAQ. The CDR3 length is 17 residues. V was clipped by 4 bases and J by 4 bases; unmatched bases: 7. The CDR3 loop is CASSSGLAGVASDTQYF. The CDR3 DNA reads TGTGCCAGCAGCTCGGGACTAGCGGGAGTTGCATCAGATACGCAGTATTTT.

As DNA, the CDR3 is TGTGCCAGCAGCAGCCGGGACAGGGGGGCAGGTGGCTACACCTTC. Translated, it gives CASSSRDRGAGGYTF. The rearrangement joins TRBV9 to TRBJ1-2; 11 nucleotides agree with TRBD1. The V gene end was trimmed by 4 bases and the J gene end by 7 bases; junction bases not matched to a gene: 9. The CDR3 extends over 15 amino acids. Germline-derived CDR1 and CDR2 are SGDLS and YYNGEE.

J is TRBJ2-1 and V is TRBV25-1, with D perhaps assigned TRBD1 or TRBD2 (6 bases each). Germline lookup yields CDR1 MGHDK and CDR2 SYGVNS. The CDR3 is 17 residues long. V was clipped by 1 base and J by 1 base, with 14 bases between them. The CDR3: CASSELGGSPSYNEQFF. CDR3 nucleotide sequence: TGTGCCAGCAGTGAATTAGGGGGGTCCCCTTCCTACAATGAGCAGTTCTTC.

The chain carries TRBV27 and TRBJ1-1, with 7 nucleotides matching TRBD1. Germline lookup yields CDR1 MNHEY and CDR2 SMNVEV (reference sequence). J gave up 2 bases and V 1 base, and 13 bases lay outside the gene matches. This CDR3 comprises 18 residues. The CDR3 is CASSLYYPSEGGNTEAFF. The CDR3 coding sequence is TGTGCCAGCAGTTTATATTACCCCTCGGAAGGGGGCAACACTGAAGCTTTCTTT.

The rearrangement joins TRBV28 to TRBJ1-2; 8 nucleotides align to TRBD1. This CDR3 has 14 amino acids. V lost 7 bases and J lost 6; bases outside the gene matches: 10. Per germline, CDR1 MDHEN and CDR2 SYDVKM. CDR3 amino acids: CASNPRGQTNGYTF. Here the CDR3 DNA reads TGTGCCAGCAACCCCAGGGGGCAAACTAATGGCTACACCTTC.

The rearrangement joins TRBV5-6 to TRBJ2-1; 10 bases are a match to TRBD1. V dropped 3 bases and J dropped 6; count of bases not matched to a gene: 6. CDR1 SGHDT and CDR2 YYEEEE come from the germline V gene. CDR3 length: 15 residues. CDR3 sequence (DNA): TGTGCCAGCAGCTCCACCGGGACAGGGGCCAATGAGCAGTTCTTC. Protein product: CASSSTGTGANEQFF.

V is TRBV7-2 and J is TRBJ2-7; D is unresolved. V lost 1 base and J 3 bases, leaving 13 bases between the germline ends. The CDR3 covers 15 residues. Germline CDR1 and CDR2: SGHTA and FQGNSA. The DNA of the CDR3 is TGTGCCAGCAGCTTAGACGACTCTTTCTACTACGAGCAGTACTTC. Protein product: CASSLDDSFYYEQYF.

The chain couples TRBV11-2 to TRBJ2-7; 7 nucleotides align to TRBD2. Germline CDR1 SGHAT, CDR2 FQNNGV. The CDR3 extends over 16 amino acids. V lost 5 bases to trimming and J lost 0 bases; unmatched junction nucleotides: 10. The CDR3 loop reads CASSPFLGLDSYEQYF. As DNA, the CDR3 is TGTGCCAGCAGCCCGTTTTTAGGACTAGACTCCTACGAGCAGTACTTC.

Written as DNA, the CDR3 is TGTGCCAGCAGATTGACTAGCGATGAGCAGTTCTTC. It is translated as CASRLTSDEQFF. The chain uses TRBV13 and TRBJ2-1, with 8 bases fitting TRBD2. The V gene's germline CDR1 is PRHDT and CDR2 FYEKMQ (reference sequence). The CDR3 covers 12 residues. V dropped 6 bases and J dropped 8; count of bases not matched to a gene: 3.

The chain joins TRBV28 to TRBJ2-1; 7 positions match TRBD2. CDR3 length: 16 amino acids. With V trimmed by 7 bases and J by 8 bases, 17 bases remained unmatched. In germline, CDR1 is MDHEN, CDR2 SYDVKM. The CDR3 protein is CASTPGLAGEVDEQFF. CDR3 bases: TGTGCCAGCACCCCCGGGCTGGCGGGAGAAGTCGATGAGCAGTTCTTC.

The gene calls are TRBV28 and TRBJ1-1, with D uncertain. Germline CDR1 MDHEN, CDR2 SYDVKM. The CDR3 extends over 12 amino acids. Deletions cut 8 bases from V and 1 base from J, with 8 bases between. The CDR3 DNA is TGTGCCAGCGCTCCACCGAACACTGAAGCTTTCTTT. It is translated as CASAPPNTEAFF.

The count of this clone is one. The sample contains more than one DNA sequence encoding this CDR3. The rearrangement uses TRBV29-1 and TRBJ2-2; D ambiguous. V was clipped by 4 bases and J by 4 bases, with 4 bases between them. The CDR3 length is 11 residues. Germline V gives CDR1 SQVTM, CDR2 ANQGSEA. The CDR3 nucleotides read TGCAGCGTTGTCGTCACCGGGGAGCTGTTTTTT. Protein product: CSVVVTGELFF.

The rearrangement joins TRBV14 to TRBJ2-3; 10 positions match TRBD2. The junction had 3 bases not matched to a gene; V was cut back by 1 base and J by 2 bases. This CDR3 spans 16 amino acids. CDR1 is SGHDN, CDR2 FVKESK, per germline. CDR3 in DNA: TGTGCCAGCAGCCAAGTTAGCGGGAGGCCCACAGATACGCAGTATTTT. Translating gives CASSQVSGRPTDTQYF.

The genes are TRBV6-5 and TRBJ2-5, with 10 bases fitting TRBD2. With V trimmed by 9 bases and J by 3 bases, 7 bases remained unmatched. Per the germline V gene, CDR1 is MNHEY and CDR2 is SVGAGI. This CDR3 is 14 amino acids long. This chain's CDR3 is CASGGSGREETQYF. The CDR3 DNA reads as TGTGCCAGTGGGGGGAGCGGGAGGGAAGAGACCCAGTACTTC.

The chain recombines TRBV4-1 with TRBJ2-3, with D possibly being TRBD2 (6 bases). Germline V gene sequence: CDR1 MGHRA, CDR2 YSYEKL. The CDR3 extends over 17 amino acids. Trimming took off 1 base at V and 5 bases at J, with 19 bases between the two ends. CDR3 residues: CASSQVPATGAEDTQYF. The CDR3 nucleotides read TGCGCCAGCAGCCAAGTTCCTGCTACGGGAGCGGAAGATACGCAGTATTTT.

This sequence joins TRBV11-3 and TRBJ2-7; a possible D gene is TRBD1 (6 bases). Germline V lookup: CDR1 SGHNT, CDR2 YENEEA. The V and J ends lost 5 bases and 3 bases respectively, with 20 bases between them. The CDR3 is 16 amino acids. The CDR3 here is CASSPSWQVGGYEQYF. The CDR3 coding sequence is TGTGCCAGCAGCCCCAGCTGGCAGGTAGGGGGCTACGAGCAGTACTTC.

The V call is TRBV27, the J call TRBJ1-5; D is unresolved. The V end lost 4 bases, the J end lost 0 bases, and 7 bases lay between the germline ends. Germline lookup yields CDR1 MNHEY and CDR2 SMNVEV (reference sequence). The CDR3 totals 14 residues. The chain's CDR3 is CASSSIGSNQPQHF. The CDR3 coding sequence is TGTGCCAGCAGTTCTATTGGTAGCAATCAGCCCCAGCATTTT.

The V gene is TRBV27, the J gene TRBJ2-7; 8 nucleotides agree with TRBD1. V gave up 6 bases and J gave up 3 bases; unmatched junction bases: 7. Per the germline V gene, CDR1 is MNHEY and CDR2 is SMNVEV (reference sequence). The CDR3 is 14 residues long. DNA of the CDR3: TGTGCCAGCAGAGCCGGGACAGGTAACTACGAGCAGTACTTC. Translating gives CASRAGTGNYEQYF.

V usage is TRBV15 and J usage is TRBJ2-7, with D unclear. V lost 4 bases, J lost 3 bases, and 10 bases lay in between. This CDR3 contains 13 residues. CDR1 LNHNV and CDR2 YYDKDF come from the germline V gene (reference sequence). CDR3 sequence: CATSITRNYEQYF. CDR3 nucleotides: TGTGCCACCAGCATTACCCGGAACTACGAGCAGTACTTC.

CDR3 sequence reads: CASSLGEAHNEQFF. The CDR3 nucleotides are TGTGCCAGCAGCTTAGGCGAGGCCCACAATGAGCAGTTCTTC. The chain carries TRBV7-9 and TRBJ2-1; D is unresolved. Germline V CDR1 and CDR2: SEHNR, FQNEAQ (reference sequence). V shed 1 base and J shed 5 bases, with 9 bases lying between them. The CDR3 totals 14 residues.

The chain uses TRBV6-5 and TRBJ1-1; 8 positions agree with TRBD1. CDR3 length equals 12 residues. Germline-derived CDR1 and CDR2 are MNHEY and SVGAGI. Germline trimming cut 8 bases from V and 4 bases from J; bases unmatched to any gene: 3. The CDR3 region has the DNA TGTGCCAGCGAGACAGGGGCCACTGAAGCTTTCTTT. Amino acids: CASETGATEAFF.

This chain connects TRBV7-3 to TRBJ2-3; unclear D gene. With 2 bases removed from V and 6 bases from J, the gap between germline ends came to 15 bases. Germline V gene lookup returns CDR1 SGHTA and CDR2 FQGTGA. This CDR3 contains 15 residues. This chain's CDR3 is CASSLATGSQDTQYF. The CDR3 nucleotides read TGTGCCAGCAGCTTAGCAACGGGTTCTCAGGATACGCAGTATTTT. Filled out from reference TRBV7-3 and TRBJ2-3, the complete variable domain reads GAGVSQTPSNKVTEKGKYVELRCDPISGHTALYWYRQSLGQGPEFLIYFQGTGAADDSGLPNDRFFAVRPEGSVSTLKIQRTERGDSAVYLCASSLATGSQDTQYFGPGTRLTVL.

V is TRBV28 and J is TRBJ1-4; 8 positions agree with TRBD1. Unmatched junction bases numbered 6, after V lost 3 bases and J lost 3 bases. The CDR3 has 16 residues. CDR1 MDHEN and CDR2 SYDVKM come from the germline V gene. CDR3 bases: TGTGCCAGCAGTTTGGGGCAGGGGGCACCTAATGAAAAACTGTTTTTT. Amino acid sequence: CASSLGQGAPNEKLFF.

The chain links TRBV6-5 to TRBJ1-2; D call uncertain. Germline CDR1 and CDR2: MNHEY and SVGAGI. CDR3 length equals 13 residues. Trimming pared 0 bases from V and 4 bases from J, leaving 6 bases between. CDR3 amino acids: CASSYSRIYGYTF. The CDR3 DNA reads TGTGCCAGCAGTTACTCCCGGATCTATGGCTACACCTTC.

This chain's CDR3 is CASSEMHTGELFF. CDR3 bases: TGTGCCAGCAGCGAAATGCACACCGGGGAGCTGTTTTTT. This rearrangement joins TRBV27 to TRBJ2-2; D ambiguous. Trimming stripped 6 bases from V and 3 bases from J, with 8 bases between. The CDR3 is 13 residues long. Germline loops: CDR1 MNHEY, CDR2 SMNVEV (reference sequence).

The chain is built from TRBV27 and TRBJ1-1, with TRBD1 matching over 8 bases. The CDR3 has 14 amino acids. Germline-derived CDR1 and CDR2 are MNHEY and SMNVEV (reference sequence). V shed 5 bases and J 5 bases; nucleotides not matched to a gene: 7. The CDR3 bases are TGTGCCAGCAGTCCAGGGGGCGCGAGGACTGAAGCTTTCTTT. Protein product: CASSPGGARTEAFF.

The V gene is TRBV27, the J gene TRBJ2-1; no clear D. Looked up from germline, CDR1 is MNHEY and CDR2 is SMNVEV (reference sequence). The CDR3 has 14 residues. The V end was cut by 4 bases, the J end by 9 bases, with 16 bases between. The CDR3 loop is CASSSGSPWGEQFF. The CDR3 region has the DNA TGTGCCAGCAGTTCCGGATCTCCCTGGGGTGAGCAGTTCTTC.

The J gene is TRBJ1-2, the V gene TRBV19, with unresolved D. Germline V gene sequence: CDR1 LNHDA, CDR2 SQIVND (reference sequence). V lost 5 bases, J lost 14 bases, and 18 bases lay in between. The CDR3 totals 12 residues. The CDR3 spells CASSDWTEARTF. In DNA form, the CDR3 reads TGTGCCAGTAGTGACTGGACCGAAGCTAGGACCTTC.

The chain uses TRBV6-1 and TRBJ2-7; D not resolved. With 5 bases removed from V and 0 bases from J, the gap between germline ends came to 8 bases. This CDR3 is 13 amino acids long. Per the germline V gene, CDR1 is MNHNS and CDR2 is SASEGT. Here the CDR3 reads CASSRTASYEQYF. The CDR3 DNA follows: TGTGCCAGCAGTCGAACAGCCTCCTACGAGCAGTACTTC.

This clone was seen a single time. The chain has TRBV19 and TRBJ2-7; possible D gene TRBD2, 5 bases. The CDR3 extends over 13 amino acids. The V gene lost 6 bases and the J gene lost 6 bases, with 15 bases spanning the gap. Germline CDR1 reads LNHDA; CDR2 reads SQIVND (reference sequence). This CDR3 reads CASSVGPAGEQYF. Written as DNA, the CDR3 is TGTGCCAGTAGCGTCGGACCGGCGGGCGAGCAGTACTTC. The variable domain in full, completed from reference TRBV19 and TRBJ2-7, reads DGGITQSPKYLFRKEGQNVTLSCEQNLNHDAMYWYRQDPGQGLRLIYYSQIVNDFQKGDIAEGYSVSREKKESFPLTVTSAQKNPTAFYLCASSVGPAGEQYFGPGTRLTVT.

This chain connects TRBV2 to TRBJ2-5; D remains ambiguous. Germline V gene lookup returns CDR1 SNHLY and CDR2 FYNNEI. There are 12 residues in the CDR3. The V gene lost 2 bases and the J gene lost 6 bases, with 7 bases spanning the gap. The CDR3 reads CASSESRQTQYF. CDR3 bases: TGTGCCAGCAGTGAAAGTAGGCAGACCCAGTACTTC.